This entry lists 24 T cell receptor beta chains sequenced from one sample in a study of cytomegalovirus exposure and HLA in healthy donors. Assay: immunoSEQ multiplex PCR; the TCRdb copy retains only in-frame clones and omits some. The table records about 270,000 clones, approximately 86% of them present only once. Sequenced material: PBMCs. The receptors derive from a woman younger than 30 in good health and CMV-seronegative.

The rearrangement links TRBV7-9 to TRBJ2-7; a possible D gene is TRBD1 (6 bases). V lost 2 bases, J lost 2 bases, and 16 bases lay in between. Looked up from germline, CDR1 is SEHNR and CDR2 is FQNEAQ (reference sequence). This CDR3 is built from 16 residues. The CDR3 DNA is TGTGCCAGCAGCTTATCCAAAGTAGGGGACACCTACGAGCAGTACTTC. As protein: CASSLSKVGDTYEQYF.

This chain connects TRBV13 to TRBJ1-3, with D perhaps matching TRBD1 (5 bases). V lost 5 bases, J lost 7 bases, and 15 bases lay in between. Germline V gene lookup returns CDR1 PRHDT and CDR2 FYEKMQ (reference sequence). There are 14 residues in the CDR3. Written as DNA, the CDR3 is TGTGCCAGCAGCCCCTCAGGGAATAAGAACACCATATATTTT. Residues: CASSPSGNKNTIYF.

The J gene is TRBJ1-5, the V gene TRBV28; 7 nucleotides match TRBD1. Germline assignment: CDR1 MDHEN and CDR2 SYDVKM. The ends lost 7 bases at V and 8 bases at J; junction bases unmatched: 8. The CDR3 loop spans 13 amino acids. The CDR3 bases are TGTGCCAGCATTCCGGGACAGAATAAGCCCCAGCATTTT. Translating it yields CASIPGQNKPQHF.

This clone showed up just a few times. V and J are TRBV4-1 and TRBJ2-1; the match to TRBD2 covers 8 bases. The V and J ends lost 0 bases and 8 bases, in that order; junction bases with no gene match: 12. The CDR3 consists of 17 residues. Germline V CDR1 and CDR2: MGHRA, YSYEKL. The CDR3 nucleotides are TGCGCCAGCAGCCAAGATCGGGGGTTAGCGGGGAGGGATGAGCAGTTCTTC. Amino acids: CASSQDRGLAGRDEQFF.

J is TRBJ1-1 and V is TRBV15; no clear D gene. The V gene lost 6 bases and the J gene lost 2 bases, with 7 bases spanning the gap. The germline gives CDR1 LNHNV, CDR2 YYDKDF (reference sequence). There are 12 residues in the CDR3. For the CDR3, the DNA is TGTGCCACCAGTATAGCCAACACTGAAGCTTTCTTT. Translating it yields CATSIANTEAFF.

V and J are TRBV25-1 and TRBJ2-1; tentatively, D is TRBD2 (5 bases). CDR1 and CDR2 from the germline V gene are MGHDK and SYGVNS. The CDR3 consists of 14 residues. Trimming removed 4 bases at V and 2 bases at J, with 9 bases between. The CDR3 loop is CASSAGSAYNEQFF. CDR3 nucleotide sequence: TGTGCCAGCAGTGCGGGGTCTGCCTACAATGAGCAGTTCTTC.

CDR3 region: CAWSVRAGTYEQYF. CDR3 in DNA: TGTGCCTGGAGTGTACGAGCGGGGACCTACGAGCAGTACTTC. The J gene is TRBJ2-7, the V gene TRBV30; 7 positions match TRBD2. CDR1 is GTSNPN and CDR2 is SVGIG in the germline V gene (reference sequence). V was pared by 0 bases and J by 2 bases, with 4 bases of the junction left unmatched. This CDR3 has 14 residues.

The sample holds one count of this clone. This chain uses TRBV5-4 with TRBJ1-2, with 8 bases that match TRBD1. The V segment lost 2 bases and the J segment 14 bases; nucleotides outside the gene matches: 8. This CDR3 spans 12 amino acids. CDR1 is SGHNT and CDR2 is YYREEE in the germline V gene (reference sequence). The CDR3 sequence is CASSFPQGAGTF. Here the CDR3 DNA reads TGTGCCAGCAGCTTCCCCCAGGGGGCCGGGACCTTC.

V and J are TRBV9 and TRBJ2-7; 8 bases are a match to TRBD2. The V and J ends lost 0 bases and 2 bases, in that order; junction bases with no gene match: 7. The CDR3 contains 16 residues. Germline CDR1 and CDR2: SGDLS and YYNGEE. The chain's CDR3 is CASSVDEVAGTYEQYF. The CDR3 nucleotides read TGTGCCAGCAGCGTAGATGAGGTAGCGGGGACCTACGAGCAGTACTTC.

J is TRBJ2-1 and V is TRBV11-3, with TRBD2 identical over 7 bases. Germline V gene lookup returns CDR1 SGHNT and CDR2 YENEEA. The CDR3 is 17 amino acids. The V and J ends lost 5 bases and 0 bases, in that order; junction bases with no gene match: 10. CDR3 amino acids: CASSHWGGFSSYNEQFF. The CDR3 nucleotides read TGTGCCAGCAGCCATTGGGGGGGATTCAGCTCCTACAATGAGCAGTTCTTC.

The J gene is TRBJ1-2, the V gene TRBV27; TRBD1 is a possible D gene (6 bases). The CDR3 extends over 15 amino acids. Trimming cost V 5 bases and J 8 bases, with 21 bases left between them. CDR1 MNHEY and CDR2 SMNVEV come from the germline V gene (reference sequence). CDR3 in DNA: TGTGCCAGCAGTCCACTTGGGACACCTAGGAGGGGCTACACCTTC. Encoded protein: CASSPLGTPRRGYTF.

Remarks on this clone: At the DNA level, this CDR3 is encoded by other sequences in the same sample as well. The genes are TRBV6-5 and TRBJ2-7; 8 nucleotides agree with TRBD1. The CDR3 is 12 amino acids. V lost 6 bases to trimming and J lost 4 bases; unmatched junction nucleotides: 2. Germline V CDR1 and CDR2: MNHEY, SVGAGI. The CDR3 DNA reads TGTGCCAGCAGACGACAGGGGTACGAGCAGTACTTC. This gives the protein CASRRQGYEQYF.

The sample holds a few counts of this clone. This chain connects TRBV6-1 to TRBJ1-5; 11 bases fit TRBD1. With 4 bases clipped from V and 6 bases from J, the junction kept 2 bases outside the gene matches. The CDR3 consists of 14 residues. The germline gives CDR1 MNHNS, CDR2 SASEGT. This CDR3 is CASSGGQGVQPQHF. CDR3 nucleotide sequence: TGTGCCAGCAGTGGGGGACAGGGGGTTCAGCCCCAGCATTTT.

This clone was recorded a few times. The CDR3 DNA reads TGTGCCAGCACCTTGACAGGGAACGGCTACACCTTC. As protein: CASTLTGNGYTF. The V gene is TRBV27, the J gene TRBJ1-2; 7 nucleotides agree with TRBD1. CDR1 is MNHEY and CDR2 is SMNVEV in the germline V gene (reference sequence). The CDR3 contains 12 residues. The ends lost 7 bases at V and 8 bases at J; junction bases unmatched: 7.

This rearrangement joins TRBV5-4 to TRBJ2-7, with D possibly TRBD2 on 6 matching bases. The CDR3 runs 13 residues. V lost 3 bases, J lost 6 bases, and 13 bases lay in between. Germline loops: CDR1 SGHNT, CDR2 YYREEE (reference sequence). The CDR3: CASSWEASSEQYF. The CDR3 bases are TGTGCCAGCAGCTGGGAGGCCTCATCCGAGCAGTACTTC.

CDR3 nucleotides: TGCGCCAGCAGTGGACAGGGGGGAGAGACCCAGTACTTC. Its protein product is CASSGQGGETQYF. The chain joins TRBV10-1 to TRBJ2-5; 9 bases agree with TRBD1. J was trimmed by 4 bases and V by 4 bases; bases with no gene match: 1. The germline gives CDR1 WNHNN, CDR2 SYGVQD (reference sequence). This CDR3 spans 13 amino acids.

V and J are TRBV30 and TRBJ1-2, with TRBD1 as a possible D gene (5 bases). Germline V CDR1 and CDR2: GTSNPN, SVGIG (reference sequence). The CDR3 runs to 16 residues. Trimming took 1 base from V and 5 from J, leaving 20 bases between them. Here the CDR3 DNA reads TGTGCCTGGAGTGGAATCACGTCTGGGGCCCAGTATGGCTACACCTTC. This sequence encodes CAWSGITSGAQYGYTF. Based on the CDR3 plus reference TRBV30 and TRBJ1-2, the full variable domain is SQTIHQWPATLVQPVGSPLSLECTVEGTSNPNLYWYRQAAGRGLQLLFYSVGIGQISSEVPQNLSASRPQDRQFILSSKKLLLSDSGFYLCAWSGITSGAQYGYTFGSGTRLTVV.

The CDR3 sequence: CASSVGDFANYGYTF. The CDR3 DNA follows: TGTGCCAGCAGCGTAGGAGATTTCGCTAACTATGGCTACACCTTC. The chain uses TRBV9 and TRBJ1-2; no clear D. The CDR3 covers 15 residues. With 0 bases removed from V and 0 bases from J, the gap between germline ends came to 9 bases. Germline assignment: CDR1 SGDLS and CDR2 YYNGEE.

This chain connects TRBV27 to TRBJ1-1, with TRBD1 matching over 7 bases. The germline gives CDR1 MNHEY, CDR2 SMNVEV (reference sequence). Trimming cost V 6 bases and J 5 bases; bases outside gene matches: 12. There are 15 residues in the CDR3. DNA of the CDR3: TGTGCCAGCAGCCCACAGGGGAACGGGGAAACTGAAGCTTTCTTT. Protein: CASSPQGNGETEAFF.

DNA of the CDR3: TGCAGCGTCGGGACTAGTTCTAGCCAAAACATTCAGTACTTC. Its translation: CSVGTSSSQNIQYF. This rearrangement joins TRBV29-1 to TRBJ2-4; 8 bases are shared with TRBD2. The germline gives CDR1 SQVTM, CDR2 ANQGSEA. V gave up 6 bases and J gave up 5 bases; unmatched junction bases: 9. CDR3 size: 14 residues.

The rearrangement uses TRBV6-5 and TRBJ1-2; 9 nucleotides align to TRBD1. The germline gives CDR1 MNHEY, CDR2 SVGAGI. The V gene end was trimmed by 4 bases and the J gene end by 8 bases; junction bases not matched to a gene: 5. This CDR3 has 13 residues. In DNA form, the CDR3 reads TGTGCCAGCAGTTCCAGGACAGGGGTCGGCTACACCTTC. Its protein product is CASSSRTGVGYTF.

This rearrangement joins TRBV6-6 to TRBJ1-6; D is unresolved. Germline V CDR1 and CDR2: MNHNY, SVGAGI (reference sequence). This CDR3 spans 16 amino acids. The V and J ends lost 2 bases and 10 bases respectively, with 18 bases between them. CDR3 bases: TGTGCCAGCAGTTACAGCGTGGCGGGTTTAGGGTCACCCCTCCACTTT. As protein: CASSYSVAGLGSPLHF.

V gene TRBV6-1 combines with J gene TRBJ1-2; D remains unclear. The germline V gene encodes CDR1 MNHNS and CDR2 SASEGT. Trimming pared 3 bases from V and 1 base from J, leaving 9 bases between. The CDR3 length is 14 residues. As DNA, the CDR3 is TGTGCCAGCAGTGAGACCCAGGATAACTATGGCTACACCTTC. The encoded protein is CASSETQDNYGYTF.

The rearrangement links TRBV7-6 to TRBJ1-2; D gene unclear. Germline assignment: CDR1 SGHVS and CDR2 FNYEAQ. V was clipped by 5 bases and J by 6 bases, with 19 bases between them. CDR3 length: 15 amino acids. CDR3 sequence: CASSPGVREWHGYTF. In DNA, the CDR3 is TGTGCCAGCAGCCCCGGTGTGAGGGAATGGCATGGCTACACCTTC. The full variable domain, rest sourced from reference TRBV7-6 and TRBJ1-2, is GAGVSQSPRYKVTKRGQDVALRCDPISGHVSLYWYRQALGQGPEFLTYFNYEAQQDKSGLPNDRFSAERPEGSISTLTIQRTEQRDSAMYRCASSPGVREWHGYTFGSGTRLTVV.